This T cell receptor (beta chain) is from a study of shared clonotypes between healthy human individuals. Some clones are missing from TCRdb's copy, which holds only in-frame ones; the method was immunoSEQ multiplex PCR. The sample contains 2 million to 2.5 million clones, roughly 93% of which appear only once. Germline loops: CDR1 SQVTM, CDR2 ANQGSEA. The CDR3 has 14 amino acids. V gave up 3 bases and J gave up 3 bases, with 14 bases separating them. Sequenced input: naive CD4+ T cells from PBMCs. The subset is: CD45RA+ positively selected. The genes are TRBV29-1 and TRBJ1-2; D is ambiguous. The clonotype originates from a man aged 18 to 29 in good health. Some clones in this sample may be carry-over from other donors' samples. CDR3 nucleotide sequence: TGCAGCGTTGAGCGGCACCTCGGAGACTATGGCTACACCTTC. Its protein is CSVERHLGDYGYTF.